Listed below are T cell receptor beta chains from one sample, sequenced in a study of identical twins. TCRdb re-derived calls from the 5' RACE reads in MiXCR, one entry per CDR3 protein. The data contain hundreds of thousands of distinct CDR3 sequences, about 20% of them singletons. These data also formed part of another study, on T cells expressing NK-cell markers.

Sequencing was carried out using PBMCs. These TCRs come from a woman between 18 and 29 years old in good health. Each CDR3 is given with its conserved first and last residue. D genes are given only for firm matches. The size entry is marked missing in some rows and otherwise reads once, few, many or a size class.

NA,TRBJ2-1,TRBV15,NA,TGTGCCACCAGCTCTCGTCGGGGTAATGAGCAGTTCTTC,CATSSRRGNEQFF
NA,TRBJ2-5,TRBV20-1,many,TGCAGTGCTGACAGGGGAGGGGAGACCCAGTACTTC,CSADRGGETQYF
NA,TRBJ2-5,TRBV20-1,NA,TGCAGTGCTAGTAGGGGGGGGGTAAGGCAAGAGACCCAGTACTTC,CSASRGGVRQETQYF
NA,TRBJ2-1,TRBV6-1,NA,TGTGCCAGCAGTCAACAGGGAACCTACAATGAGCAGTTCTTC,CASSQQGTYNEQFF
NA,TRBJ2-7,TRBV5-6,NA,TGTGCCAGCAGCTGGGGGCGGGTCCACGAGCAGTACTTC,CASSWGRVHEQYF
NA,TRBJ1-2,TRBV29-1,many,TGCAGCGCCCTGACTGAGGGGAACTATGGCTACACCTTC,CSALTEGNYGYTF
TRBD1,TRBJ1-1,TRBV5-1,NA,TGCGCCAGCAGCTTGAAAACAGGGGTGACTGAAGCTTTCTTT,CASSLKTGVTEAFF
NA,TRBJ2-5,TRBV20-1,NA,TGCAGTGCGACCGACAGGCAAGAGACCCAGTACTTC,CSATDRQETQYF
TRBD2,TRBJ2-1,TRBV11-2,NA,TGTGCCAGCAGCTCCCTCGGGACTAGCGGGAGTTGGCATGAGCAGTTCTTC,CASSSLGTSGSWHEQFF
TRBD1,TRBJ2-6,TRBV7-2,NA,TGTGCCAGCAGCTTATTTAGGATCCTTCAAACCCGGACAGGTCGCTCTGGGGCCAACGTCCTGACTTTC,CASSLFRILQTRTGRSGANVLTF
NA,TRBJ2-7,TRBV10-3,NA,TGTGCCATCAGTGAGTCTGGGGCAGGAGGGCCCTACGAGCAGTACTTC,CAISESGAGGPYEQYF
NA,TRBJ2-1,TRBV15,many,TGTGCCACCAGCAGAGAGTTGACCTCCAGGGTCAATGAGCAGTTCTTC,CATSRELTSRVNEQFF
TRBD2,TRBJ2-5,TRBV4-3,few,TGCGCCAGCAGCATGGGACTAGCGGGAGGGATAGATTTAGAGACCCAGTACTTC,CASSMGLAGGIDLETQYF
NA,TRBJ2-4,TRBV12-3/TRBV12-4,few,TGTGCCAGCAGTACAGGACCCGCCAAAAACATTCAGTACTTC,CASSTGPAKNIQYF
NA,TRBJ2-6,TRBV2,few,TGTGCCAGCAGTACTCAGGGCTCTGGGGCCAACGTCCTGACTTTC,CASSTQGSGANVLTF
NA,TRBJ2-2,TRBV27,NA,TGTGCCAGCAGGAGAAGGACCCCCCCGGGAGCGGTAAACACCGGGGAGCTGTTTTTT,CASRRRTPPGAVNTGELFF
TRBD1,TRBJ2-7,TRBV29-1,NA,TGCAGCGTCCTAGGGGGCCGCTACGAGCAGTACTTC,CSVLGGRYEQYF
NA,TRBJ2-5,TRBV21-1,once,TGTGCCAGCAGCAAAGCGCGGGAGAGATTAAGCCGGGACAAAGAGACCCAGTACTTC,CASSKARERLSRDKETQYF
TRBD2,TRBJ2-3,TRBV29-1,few,TGCAGCGGCGGACCAGCGGGGGGCCCCACAGATACGCAGTATTTT,CSGGPAGGPTDTQYF
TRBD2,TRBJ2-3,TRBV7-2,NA,TGTGCCAGCAGCATTAGCGGGGGGGCCCCAGATACGCAGTATTTT,CASSISGGAPDTQYF
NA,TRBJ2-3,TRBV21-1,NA,TGTGCCAGCAGCAAAAAGGGGGTCAGGCGGCCCCGGGTCGTAGGTACAGATACGCAGTATTTT,CASSKKGVRRPRVVGTDTQYF
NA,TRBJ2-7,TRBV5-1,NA,TGCGCCAGCAGCTTGGCTGGCCGGGCCCTTGGGCAGTACTTC,CASSLAGRALGQYF
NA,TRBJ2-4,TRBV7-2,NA,TGTGCCAGCAGCCTCGACGCGTCGGCCAAAAACATTCAGTACTTC,CASSLDASAKNIQYF